What follows are 21 T cell receptor beta chains derived from one specimen sequenced in a study of CD8 T cells in ankylosing spondylitis (TCRdb year 2017). Overall results and qualifications from the work: A TCR beta motif of roughly 8 highly homologous amino acid variants appeared characteristic of blood from ankylosing spondylitis patients.

No antigen has been identified for these receptors. The library was obtained by 5' RACE. The sequencer was an Illumina HiSeq 2500. Through fastp at Q25 and MiXCR, TCRdb rebuilt clones from the public reads, retaining in-frame beta chains. Each CDR3 protein gets just one entry, which takes the most common genes and DNA from the rows behind it. Recorded for this sample are over 600,000 distinct CDR3 sequences; under 20% of them occurred a single time. The biggest ten clones account for about 20% of the sample. The sequenced sample was blood, either unsorted or a sorted T cell fraction (not recorded which). These receptors originate from a male donor with ankylosing spondylitis.

This chain links TRBV4-1 with TRBJ1-1; D gene uncertain. This CDR3 comprises 15 residues. V lost 4 bases and J lost 3, with 15 bases in between. Germline V lookup: CDR1 MGHRA, CDR2 YSYEKL. Written as DNA, the CDR3 is TGCGCCAGCAGCCGAAGAATTGCCCAGGACACTGAAGCTTTCTTT. It encodes CASSRRIAQDTEAFF.

A few counts support this clonotype. The chain joins TRBV7-2 to TRBJ2-1; 9 bases fit TRBD1. In germline, CDR1 is SGHTA, CDR2 FQGNSA. V was pared by 5 bases and J by 3 bases, with 8 bases of the junction left unmatched. The CDR3 covers 16 residues. Here the CDR3 DNA reads TGTGCCAGCAGCATACGCCTGGGACAGGGCTACAATGAGCAGTTCTTC. Protein sequence: CASSIRLGQGYNEQFF.

V and J are TRBV12-3 or TRBV12-4 and TRBJ2-3, with TRBD2 matching over 9 bases. The CDR3 sequence is 15 residues long. Germline trimming cut 8 bases from V and 6 bases from J; bases unmatched to any gene: 12. This CDR3 reads CASPPEAGGPDTQYF. CDR3 DNA: TGTGCCAGCCCCCCCGAAGCGGGAGGACCGGATACGCAGTATTTT.

The rearrangement joins TRBV20-1 to TRBJ2-3; weak D call: TRBD1 (6 bases). The CDR3 covers 14 residues. The V end was cut by 6 bases, the J end by 2 bases, with 15 bases between. Germline CDR1 DFQATT, CDR2 SNEGSKA (reference sequence). CDR3 residues: CSAGGHLITDTQYF. CDR3 sequence (DNA): TGCAGTGCAGGGGGACACCTTATCACAGATACGCAGTATTTT.

V and J are TRBV4-1 and TRBJ1-6; perhaps TRBD1 as D (5 bases). From germline, CDR1 is MGHRA and CDR2 YSYEKL. Deletions cut 0 bases from V and 7 bases from J, with 10 bases between. This CDR3 is 15 amino acids long. The CDR3 DNA is TGCGCCAGCAGCCAAGATTACCGGGGCAATTCACCCCTCCACTTT. It codes for CASSQDYRGNSPLHF.

The chain uses TRBV6-2 or TRBV6-3 and TRBJ2-2; D gene uncertain. Germline assignment: CDR1 MNHEY and CDR2 SVGEGT. Trimming took off 10 bases at V and 0 bases at J, with 18 bases between the two ends. This CDR3 is 16 amino acids long. As DNA, the CDR3 is TGTGCCACCTTCGCAAACATTCTCGCGAACACCGGGGAGCTGTTTTTT. It yields the protein CATFANILANTGELFF.

Here the CDR3 reads CASRPPGSYEQYF. CDR3 coding DNA: TGTGCCAGCAGGCCCCCCGGCTCCTACGAGCAGTACTTC. This chain connects TRBV7-9 to TRBJ2-7, with D unclear. The V and J ends lost 6 bases and 0 bases respectively, with 9 bases between them. The CDR3 extends over 13 amino acids. Germline V gives CDR1 SEHNR, CDR2 FQNEAQ (reference sequence).

The V call is TRBV29-1, the J call TRBJ2-5; TRBD2 matches at 8 bases. V gave up 8 bases and J gave up 5 bases; unmatched junction bases: 10. Germline values: CDR1 SQVTM, CDR2 ANQGSEA. This CDR3 region has 13 residues. The CDR3 reads CSTGGVGGETQYF. In nucleotides, the CDR3 is TGCAGCACGGGGGGGGTTGGTGGCGAGACCCAGTACTTC.

The chain employs TRBV7-3 and TRBJ2-3, with 10 bases aligning to TRBD2. Germline CDR1 is SGHTA and CDR2 is FQGTGA. Unmatched junction bases numbered 9, after V lost 5 bases and J lost 1 base. The CDR3 spans 17 residues. As DNA, the CDR3 is TGTGCCAGCAGCCAAGGTATAGCGGGAGGAGGCACAGATACGCAGTATTTT. It translates to CASSQGIAGGGTDTQYF.

This clonotype was observed a few times. This CDR3 reads CASSYPGLVNEQFF. DNA for the CDR3: TGTGCCAGCAGTTACCCTGGACTAGTAAATGAGCAGTTCTTC. The genes are TRBV6-2 or TRBV6-3 and TRBJ2-1; TRBD2 matches at 7 bases. The CDR3 consists of 14 residues. The V gene's germline CDR1 is MNHEY and CDR2 SVGEGT. Losses at the gene ends were 2 bases for V and 7 bases for J; bases not matched to a gene: 5.

This chain uses TRBV15 with TRBJ2-5; 9 bases are shared with TRBD1. The CDR3 contains 16 residues. Germline V lookup: CDR1 LNHNV, CDR2 YYDKDF (reference sequence). Trimming removed 3 bases from V and 2 bases from J; junction bases left unmatched: 7. The CDR3 coding sequence is TGTGCCACCAGCAGGCCGGGACAGGGCCCTCAAGAGACCCAGTACTTC. It yields the protein CATSRPGQGPQETQYF. Combining the CDR3 with reference TRBV15 and TRBJ2-5 gives the whole variable domain DAMVIQNPRYQVTQFGKPVTLSCSQTLNHNVMYWYQQKSSQAPKLLFHYYDKDFNNEADTPDNFQSRRPNTSFCFLDIRSPGLGDTAMYLCATSRPGQGPQETQYFGPGTRLLVL.

This CDR3 is CSVEQGLETQYF. The CDR3 coding sequence is TGCAGCGTGGAACAGGGGTTGGAGACCCAGTACTTC. The chain has TRBV29-1 and TRBJ2-5, with 7 bases lining up with TRBD1. V was clipped by 6 bases and J by 5 bases; unmatched bases: 6. The CDR3 is 12 residues long. CDR1 SQVTM and CDR2 ANQGSEA come from the germline V gene.

This clonotype turned up a few times. The V and J genes are TRBV27 and TRBJ2-1, with unresolved D. Trimming cost V 5 bases and J 4 bases, with 12 bases left between them. Germline assignment: CDR1 MNHEY and CDR2 SMNVEV (reference sequence). The CDR3 has 14 amino acids. The CDR3 coding sequence is TGTGCCAGCAGTAATTTAGTTCGGTACAATGAGCAGTTCTTC. Protein: CASSNLVRYNEQFF.

There are a few counts of this clonotype. The chain recombines TRBV4-2 with TRBJ1-1; D unresolved. The CDR3 length is 14 residues. CDR1 LGHNA and CDR2 YNFKEQ come from the germline V gene. Trimming shortened V by 4 bases and J by 11 bases, and 20 bases separated the two germline ends. CDR3 nucleotides: TGTGCCAGCAGCCCTTTAAGTTGGAGCCGAGGCGCTTTCTTT. Translated, it gives CASSPLSWSRGAFF.

The genes are TRBV11-2 and TRBJ2-2, with TRBD2 matching 12 bases. J lost 8 bases, V lost 5 bases, and 9 bases had no gene match. The germline V gene encodes CDR1 SGHAT and CDR2 FQNNGV. The CDR3 loop spans 16 amino acids. CDR3 nucleotides: TGTGCCAGCAGCACCCGACTAGCGGGAGAGATAGGGGAGCTGTTTTTT. Protein product: CASSTRLAGEIGELFF.

This clonotype was seen a few times. The genes are TRBV20-1 and TRBJ2-3; 7 nucleotides match TRBD1. The V and J ends lost 5 bases and 9 bases, in that order; junction bases with no gene match: 8. The CDR3 covers 12 residues. Germline CDR1 is DFQATT and CDR2 is SNEGSKA (reference sequence). The CDR3 bases are TGCAGTGCTCCACAAGGGGGCGGGACGCAGTATTTT. Protein product: CSAPQGGGTQYF.

The chain employs TRBV3-1 and TRBJ2-1; D remains ambiguous. The germline CDR1 and CDR2 sequences are LGHDT and YNNKEL (reference sequence). The ends were cut back, 0 bases at V and 9 bases at J, with 12 bases in the middle. The CDR3 runs 14 residues. The CDR3 sequence is CASSQDPAAGEQFF. Written as DNA, the CDR3 is TGTGCCAGCAGCCAAGATCCGGCGGCAGGTGAGCAGTTCTTC.

The chain uses TRBV12-5 and TRBJ2-5; TRBD1 matches 9 bases. V lost 6 bases to trimming and J lost 7 bases; unmatched junction nucleotides: 12. The CDR3 loop spans 15 amino acids. Looked up from germline, CDR1 is LGHNT and CDR2 is FRNRAP. The CDR3 DNA follows: TGTGCTAGTGGACAATCCGGGACAGGGCTAGGGACCCAGTACTTC. Its translation: CASGQSGTGLGTQYF.

The rearrangement uses TRBV12-3 or TRBV12-4 and TRBJ2-2; D may be TRBD1 (6 bases). Trimming left V 6 bases short and J 0 bases short, with 11 bases between. The CDR3 extends over 15 amino acids. The CDR3 sequence: CASRTAGANTGELFF. For the CDR3, the DNA is TGTGCCAGCAGGACGGCAGGGGCGAACACCGGGGAGCTGTTTTTT.

This clonotype was counted between two and nine times. The chain links TRBV6-2 or TRBV6-3 to TRBJ2-7; TRBD1 agrees at 8 bases. The trim removed 6 bases at V and 3 bases at J, leaving 10 bases unmatched. This CDR3 is built from 15 residues. Looked up from germline, CDR1 is MNHEY and CDR2 is SVGEGT. CDR3 protein: CASRQPGQDLYEQYF. CDR3 DNA sequence: TGTGCCAGCAGACAACCGGGACAGGACCTCTACGAGCAGTACTTC.

The rearrangement uses TRBV7-8 and TRBJ2-7, with 11 nucleotides matching TRBD2. J lost 6 bases, V lost 5 bases, and 3 bases had no gene match. In germline, CDR1 is SGHVS, CDR2 FQNEAQ. This CDR3 is built from 13 residues. The CDR3 DNA is TGTGCCAGCAGCCCTAGCGGGGGGTTCGAGCAGTACTTC. Amino acids: CASSPSGGFEQYF.